The 23 T cell receptor beta chains listed next were all sequenced from one sample in a study of blood T cell repertoires in COVID-19. Sequenced by immunoSEQ multiplex PCR; TCRdb stores in-frame clones only, minus some. The data show almost 250,000 clones, about 89% seen once. Sequenced material: PBMCs or T cells enriched from blood (not recorded which). The receptors shown here come from a woman under 40 who had recovered from COVID-19.

This chain links TRBV7-9 with TRBJ1-3; a weak D match, TRBD1 (6 bases). Germline V gene lookup returns CDR1 SEHNR and CDR2 FQNEAQ (reference sequence). The V gene lost 5 bases and the J gene lost 7 bases, with 15 bases spanning the gap. This CDR3 has 14 residues. The CDR3 nucleotides read TGTGCCAGCAGCGAGGGGACAAATCGTAACACCATATATTTT. Encoded protein: CASSEGTNRNTIYF.

The CDR3 spells CASSSRTGGYNEQFF. The CDR3 nucleotides read TGTGCCAGCAGTTCGAGGACAGGGGGCTACAATGAGCAGTTCTTC. The genes are TRBV7-2 and TRBJ2-1; 10 nucleotides align to TRBD1. With 6 bases clipped from V and 3 bases from J, the junction kept 5 bases outside the gene matches. The CDR3 covers 15 residues. Germline-derived CDR1 and CDR2 are SGHTA and FQGNSA.

The V call is TRBV27, the J call TRBJ2-7, with D tentatively TRBD2 (6 bases). V shed 4 bases and J shed 2 bases, with 12 bases lying between them. CDR1 MNHEY and CDR2 SMNVEV come from the germline V gene (reference sequence). CDR3 length: 14 residues. The CDR3 reads CASSYGSGPYEQYF. The CDR3 DNA follows: TGTGCCAGCAGTTACGGGAGTGGTCCCTACGAGCAGTACTTC.

This rearrangement joins TRBV19 to TRBJ2-1; D unclear. V lost 1 base, J lost 6 bases, and 16 bases lay in between. The CDR3 sequence is 16 residues long. Germline V gene lookup returns CDR1 LNHDA and CDR2 SQIVND (reference sequence). CDR3 amino acids: CASSIASMGSGNEQFF. DNA for the CDR3: TGTGCCAGTAGTATAGCTTCTATGGGTTCGGGCAATGAGCAGTTCTTC.

This clone was counted a few times. The J gene is TRBJ2-1, the V gene TRBV29-1, with D perhaps TRBD2 (5 bases). Germline V gene sequence: CDR1 SQVTM, CDR2 ANQGSEA. V was shortened by 4 bases and J by 8 bases, with 6 bases between the two germline ends. The CDR3 runs 10 residues. The CDR3 spells CSVVGDEQFF. The CDR3 nucleotides are TGCAGCGTTGTCGGGGATGAGCAGTTCTTC.

The V call is TRBV5-1, the J call TRBJ2-7, with TRBD1 matching 11 bases. The CDR3 has 14 amino acids. Germline assignment: CDR1 SGHRS and CDR2 YFSETQ. The V gene end was trimmed by 3 bases and the J gene end by 7 bases; junction bases not matched to a gene: 6. CDR3 region: CASSSGQGAGEQYF. CDR3 DNA sequence: TGCGCCAGCAGCTCCGGACAGGGGGCAGGGGAGCAGTACTTC.

The chain links TRBV28 to TRBJ2-1; the match to TRBD1 covers 10 bases. V lost 2 bases and J lost 11; bases outside the gene matches: 12. The CDR3 has 16 amino acids. Germline values: CDR1 MDHEN, CDR2 SYDVKM. DNA of the CDR3: TGTGCCAGCAGTTTACTTTCTTATGGGACAGGGGTTCAGCAGTTCTTC. Translation: CASSLLSYGTGVQQFF.

The chain has TRBV7-2 and TRBJ2-2; TRBD2 matches 10 bases. The length of the CDR3 is 19 residues. V gave up 2 bases and J gave up 2 bases; unmatched junction bases: 11. Germline lookup yields CDR1 SGHTA and CDR2 FQGNSA. The CDR3 nucleotides read TGTGCCAGCAGCTTACCGATCCACCTAGCGGGAGATAACACCGGGGAGCTGTTTTTT. Residues: CASSLPIHLAGDNTGELFF.

The rearrangement links TRBV7-2 to TRBJ2-2, with 8 bases lining up with TRBD2. From germline, CDR1 is SGHTA and CDR2 FQGNSA. The ends lost 5 bases at V and 1 base at J; junction bases unmatched: 6. The CDR3 consists of 16 residues. CDR3 in DNA: TGTGCCAGCAGCCCAAGCGGGAGCAGGAACACCGGGGAGCTGTTTTTT. Amino acid sequence: CASSPSGSRNTGELFF.

The rearrangement uses TRBV6-1 and TRBJ1-1, with D uncertain. CDR3 length: 13 amino acids. V was clipped by 3 bases and J by 2 bases, with 7 bases between them. Germline CDR1 MNHNS, CDR2 SASEGT. The CDR3 here is CASSEGLNTEAFF. The DNA for the CDR3 is TGTGCCAGCAGTGAGGGCCTAAACACTGAAGCTTTCTTT.

The chain combines TRBV7-2 with TRBJ2-7, with D maybe TRBD2 (6 bases). Trimming pared 0 bases from V and 2 bases from J, leaving 11 bases between. This CDR3 is built from 15 residues. CDR1 SGHTA and CDR2 FQGNSA come from the germline V gene. The CDR3 reads CASSLAGAGTYEQYF. CDR3 DNA: TGTGCCAGCAGCTTAGCTGGGGCGGGAACCTACGAGCAGTACTTC. The whole variable domain, remainder taken from reference TRBV7-2 and TRBJ2-7, is GAGVSQSPSNKVTEKGKDVELRCDPISGHTALYWYRQSLGQGLEFLIYFQGNSAPDKSGLPSDRFSAERTGGSVSTLTIQRTQQEDSAVYLCASSLAGAGTYEQYFGPGTRLTVT.

The gene calls are TRBV4-1 and TRBJ2-3, with 10 nucleotides matching TRBD2. The CDR3 runs to 15 residues. Trimming at V came to 4 bases and at J to 4 bases, leaving 5 bases not matched to a gene. Germline V gene data show CDR1 as MGHRA and CDR2 as YSYEKL. The CDR3 spells CASSRSSGRADTQYF. DNA for the CDR3: TGCGCCAGCAGCCGATCTAGCGGGAGAGCAGATACGCAGTATTTT.

The chain links TRBV9 to TRBJ1-4; D is unresolved. Deletions cut 0 bases from V and 12 bases from J, with 15 bases between. Germline assignment: CDR1 SGDLS and CDR2 YYNGEE. This CDR3 comprises 14 residues. CDR3 coding DNA: TGTGCCAGCAGCGTAGGGGGAGAAGGGTCACAACTGTTTTTT. It yields the protein CASSVGGEGSQLFF. The variable domain in full, with the rest retrieved from reference TRBV9 and TRBJ1-4, is DSGVTQTPKHLITATGQRVTLRCSPRSGDLSVYWYQQSLDQGLQFLIQYYNGEERAKGNILERFSAQQFPDLHSELNLSSLELGDSALYFCASSVGGEGSQLFFGSGTQLSVL.

The V call is TRBV11-2, the J call TRBJ1-2, with 8 bases fitting TRBD1. CDR3 length equals 13 residues. Germline loops: CDR1 SGHAT, CDR2 FQNNGV. The V and J ends lost 4 bases and 4 bases, in that order; junction bases with no gene match: 2. The CDR3 DNA reads TGTGCCAGCAGCTCAGGACAGGGCTATGGCTACACCTTC. It specifies CASSSGQGYGYTF. Together with reference TRBV11-2 and TRBJ1-2, the CDR3 gives the full variable domain: EAGVAQSPRYKIIEKRQSVAFWCNPISGHATLYWYQQILGQGPKLLIQFQNNGVVDDSQLPKDRFSAERLKGVDSTLKIQPAKLEDSAVYLCASSSGQGYGYTFGSGTRLTVV.

The CDR3 DNA follows: TGTGCCAGCAGCCCAGGCCAACAGACTAACTATGGCTACACCTTC. Translating gives CASSPGQQTNYGYTF. The J gene is TRBJ1-2, the V gene TRBV7-2, with unresolved D. This CDR3 is 15 amino acids long. V gave up 5 bases and J gave up 0 bases, with 13 bases separating them. CDR1 is SGHTA and CDR2 is FQGNSA in the germline V gene.

The chain joins TRBV6-6 to TRBJ2-3, with 10 nucleotides matching TRBD2. The CDR3 has 16 residues. The J segment lost 3 bases and the V segment lost 4 bases, leaving 7 bases of the junction unmatched. Germline V gives CDR1 MNHNY, CDR2 SVGAGI (reference sequence). In DNA form, the CDR3 reads TGTGCCAGCAGTTCGGGACTAGCGCGGGGGACAGATACGCAGTATTTT. Residues: CASSSGLARGTDTQYF.

The chain links TRBV12-3 or TRBV12-4 to TRBJ1-5; D may be TRBD1 (5 bases). This CDR3 contains 13 residues. Trimming pared 4 bases from V and 4 bases from J, leaving 8 bases between. This CDR3 is CASSSGGNQPQHF. The CDR3 DNA is TGTGCCAGCAGTTCCGGGGGGAATCAGCCCCAGCATTTT.

The gene calls are TRBV5-4 and TRBJ1-5; D is ambiguous. The CDR3 covers 13 residues. V was shortened by 4 bases and J by 6 bases, with 11 bases between the two germline ends. Germline V gives CDR1 SGHNT, CDR2 YYREEE (reference sequence). CDR3: CASSKGGGQPQHF. The CDR3 nucleotides read TGTGCCAGCAGCAAAGGTGGCGGTCAGCCCCAGCATTTT. The full variable domain, its missing parts supplied by reference TRBV5-4 and TRBJ1-5, is ETGVTQSPTHLIKTRGQQVTLRCSSQSGHNTVSWYQQALGQGPQFIFQYYREEENGRGNFPPRFSGLQFPNYSSELNVNALELDDSALYLCASSKGGGQPQHFGDGTRLSIL.

The chain employs TRBV28 and TRBJ2-1, with 7 bases lining up with TRBD2. CDR1 is MDHEN and CDR2 is SYDVKM in the germline V gene. The CDR3 contains 15 residues. Trimming removed 2 bases from V and 10 bases from J; junction bases left unmatched: 11. The CDR3: CASSLRLAVHGEQFF. The CDR3 nucleotides read TGTGCCAGCAGTTTAAGGCTAGCGGTCCACGGGGAGCAGTTCTTC.

This chain joins TRBV14 and TRBJ2-1, with D perhaps TRBD2 (6 bases). This CDR3 is built from 16 residues. Germline CDR1 SGHDN, CDR2 FVKESK. The V end was cut by 0 bases, the J end by 5 bases, with 14 bases between. The CDR3 is CASSQESGLGNNEQFF. Written as DNA, the CDR3 is TGTGCCAGCAGCCAAGAAAGCGGGTTAGGGAACAATGAGCAGTTCTTC.

The chain has TRBV6-5 and TRBJ1-3; D remains unclear. CDR3 length: 15 residues. Looked up from germline, CDR1 is MNHEY and CDR2 is SVGAGI. Between the trimmed V and J ends, which lost 0 bases and 5 bases, there was a span of 11 bases. This CDR3 reads CASSYSALLRNTIYF. The DNA for the CDR3 is TGTGCCAGCAGTTACTCAGCCCTTTTAAGAAACACCATATATTTT.

The chain recombines TRBV30 with TRBJ1-6; D is perhaps TRBD1 (6 bases). The CDR3 spans 14 residues. Trimming removed 3 bases at V and 5 bases at J, with 11 bases between. CDR1 GTSNPN and CDR2 SVGIG come from the germline V gene (reference sequence). The CDR3 loop reads CAWRDRTNNSPLHF. CDR3 DNA sequence: TGTGCCTGGAGGGACAGAACAAATAATTCACCCCTCCACTTT.

The rearrangement joins TRBV28 to TRBJ1-3; 9 bases fit TRBD1. CDR1 and CDR2 from the germline V gene are MDHEN and SYDVKM. With 6 bases clipped from V and 0 bases from J, the junction kept 12 bases outside the gene matches. The CDR3 is made up of 18 amino acids. The CDR3, as DNA: TGTGCCAGCAGAGATCGCCTGGGACAGGGAAGCTCTGGAAACACCATATATTTT. Translating gives CASRDRLGQGSSGNTIYF.